The TCR beta chain under discussion was sequenced for a study of OX40 agonist ivuxolimab in advanced cancers. Regarding the study as a whole: Expansion of clones was among the lowest in partial responders at 0.1-3.0 mg/kg.

Germline assignment: CDR1 PRHDT and CDR2 FYEKMQ (reference sequence). Trimming removed 2 bases at V and 4 bases at J, with 12 bases between. The CDR3 is 15 amino acids. The data were produced by immunoSEQ multiplex PCR, yet TCRdb's version contains in-frame clones alone and is incomplete. Here the sample spans roughly 80,000 clones, around four fifths being singletons. At baseline, cycle 4 day 1, and cycle 7 day 1, blood was sampled. Notes on this clone: Its antigen is still unknown.

The clonotype originates from an adult with an advanced solid tumor such as melanoma, head and neck, liver or kidney cancer. Specimen: CD4+ or CD8+ T cells sorted from blood, collected in a trial of the OX40 agonist ivuxolimab. The chain links TRBV13 to TRBJ1-3; possibly TRBD1 for D (6 bases). The CDR3 sequence: CASSLTGGSGNTIYF. CDR3 coding DNA: TGTGCCAGCAGCTTAACCGGGGGCTCCGGAAACACCATATATTTT.